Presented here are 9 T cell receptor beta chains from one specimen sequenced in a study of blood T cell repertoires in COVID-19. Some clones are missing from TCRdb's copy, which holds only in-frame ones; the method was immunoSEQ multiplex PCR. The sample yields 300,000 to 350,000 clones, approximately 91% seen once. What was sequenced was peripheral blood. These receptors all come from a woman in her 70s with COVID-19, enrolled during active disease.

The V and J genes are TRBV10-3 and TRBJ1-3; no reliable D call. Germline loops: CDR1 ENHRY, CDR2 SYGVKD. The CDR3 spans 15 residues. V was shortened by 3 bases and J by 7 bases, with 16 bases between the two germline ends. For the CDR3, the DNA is TGTGCCATCAGTGACCCGAAAGTGGGCGGGAACACCATATATTTT. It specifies CAISDPKVGGNTIYF.

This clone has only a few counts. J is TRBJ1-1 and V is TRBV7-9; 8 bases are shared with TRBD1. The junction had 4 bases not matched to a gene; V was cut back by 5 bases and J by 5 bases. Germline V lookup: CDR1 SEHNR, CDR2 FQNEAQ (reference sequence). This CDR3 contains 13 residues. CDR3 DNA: TGTGCCAGCAGCCTACGACAGGGGACTGAAGCTTTCTTT. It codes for CASSLRQGTEAFF.

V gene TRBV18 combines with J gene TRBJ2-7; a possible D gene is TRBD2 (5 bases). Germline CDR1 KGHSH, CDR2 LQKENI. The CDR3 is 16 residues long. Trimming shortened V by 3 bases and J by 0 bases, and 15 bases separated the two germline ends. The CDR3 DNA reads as TGTGCCAGCTCACCTATGGACTCAACGTACTCCTACGAGCAGTACTTC. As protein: CASSPMDSTYSYEQYF.

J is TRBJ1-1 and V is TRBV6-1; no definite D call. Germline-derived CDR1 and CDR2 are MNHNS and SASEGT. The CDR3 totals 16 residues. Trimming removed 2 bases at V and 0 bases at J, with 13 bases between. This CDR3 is CASSETISTLNTEAFF. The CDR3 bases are TGTGCCAGCAGTGAAACGATATCTACTTTGAACACTGAAGCTTTCTTT.

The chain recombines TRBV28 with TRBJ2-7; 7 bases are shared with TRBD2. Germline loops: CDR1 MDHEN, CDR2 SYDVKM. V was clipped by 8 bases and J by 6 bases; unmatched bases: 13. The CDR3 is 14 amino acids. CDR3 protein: CASDGGFLRGEQYF. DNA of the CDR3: TGTGCCAGCGACGGGGGGTTCCTCCGGGGCGAGCAGTACTTC.

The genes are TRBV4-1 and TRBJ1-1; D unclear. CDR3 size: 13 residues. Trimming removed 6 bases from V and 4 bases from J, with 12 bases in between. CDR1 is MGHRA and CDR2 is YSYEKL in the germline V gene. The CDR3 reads CASRDSMITEAFF. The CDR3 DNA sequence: TGCGCCAGCAGGGACTCTATGATCACTGAAGCTTTCTTT.

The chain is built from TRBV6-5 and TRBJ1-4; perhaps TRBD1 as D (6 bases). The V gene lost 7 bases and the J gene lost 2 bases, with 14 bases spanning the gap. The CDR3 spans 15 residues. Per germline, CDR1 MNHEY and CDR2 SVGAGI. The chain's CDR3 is CASTAGGATNEKLFF. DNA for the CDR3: TGTGCCAGCACCGCGGGGGGGGCGACTAATGAAAAACTGTTTTTT.

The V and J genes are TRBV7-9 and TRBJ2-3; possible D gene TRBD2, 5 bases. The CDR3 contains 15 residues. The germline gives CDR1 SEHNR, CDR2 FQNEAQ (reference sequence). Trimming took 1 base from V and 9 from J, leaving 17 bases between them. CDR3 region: CASSLEVGVVETQYF. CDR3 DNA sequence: TGTGCCAGCAGCTTAGAGGTCGGGGTGGTGGAGACGCAGTATTTT.

The CDR3 spells CASLSFREPQETQYF. The CDR3, as DNA: TGTGCCAGCCTTTCGTTCCGGGAGCCCCAAGAGACCCAGTACTTC. The V gene is TRBV2, the J gene TRBJ2-5, with a weak D call TRBD2 (6 bases). The V end lost 8 bases, the J end lost 1 base, and 17 bases lay between the germline ends. The CDR3 runs to 15 residues. CDR1 SNHLY and CDR2 FYNNEI come from the germline V gene. The variable domain in full, with the rest retrieved from reference TRBV2 and TRBJ2-5, is EPEVTQTPSHQVTQMGQEVILRCVPISNHLYFYWYRQILGQKVEFLVSFYNNEISEKSEIFDDQFSVERPDGSNFTLKIRSTKLEDSAMYFCASLSFREPQETQYFGPGTRLLVL.